This T cell receptor beta chain was obtained from a study of blood T cells in healthy people across ages. In each sample, at least 7 million PBMCs were isolated. Germline V gives CDR1 LGHNA, CDR2 YSLEER. The CDR3 consists of 15 residues. Together with a sample-barcoded 5' primer, a J-beta primer mix was included in a second PCR lasting about 7 to 11 cycles. TCRdb re-analysed the 5' RACE reads in MiXCR, keeping a single row per CDR3 protein. The data show 750,000 to 850,000 distinct CDR3 sequences, with around 25% seen just once and under 4.5% held by the top ten. Of note for this clonotype: At one of its ends the junction is not consistent with the germline gene, which may arise from a read error.

The same sample was also used in a study of T cells of mothers and their children. That source notes: Related mother-child pairs showed slightly, non-significantly higher overlap than unrelated pairs.

The chain uses TRBV4-3 and TRBJ2-2, with 9 positions matching TRBD2. Sequencing input: blood. The receptor comes from a boy aged 5 to 17 in good health. Written as DNA, the CDR3 is TGCGCCAGCAGCCAAGTAGCGGGGGCCGCCGGGGAGCCGTTTTTT. As protein: CASSQVAGAAGEPFF.